These 32 T cell receptor beta chains were sequenced from one sample in a study of regulatory T cells in long-lasting Graves disease. Regarding time point: newly diagnosed GD, antithyroid drugs for less than 3 months. PBMCs were the source of the RNA used for TCR sequencing. Combining iRepertoire HTBI primers with Arm-PCR of CDR3 regions, the authors built TCR beta libraries. MiXCR was run by TCRdb on the multiplex PCR reads, yielding one entry per CDR3 protein. The sample holds around 450,000 distinct CDR3 sequences, roughly 15% seen once. These data also formed part of another study, on T cells in Graves' hyperthyroidism and ophthalmopathy.

Specimen: peripheral blood mononuclear cells (PBMCs), collected at new diagnosis, from a patient treated with antithyroid drugs. The receptors come from a woman in her thirties or forties with Graves disease.

This clonotype has a count of ten or more. J is TRBJ1-2 and V is TRBV5-1; 9 bases agree with TRBD1. Germline CDR1 SGHRS, CDR2 YFSETQ. The CDR3 length is 17 residues. Losses at the gene ends were 0 bases for V and 3 bases for J; bases not matched to a gene: 9. The CDR3 region has the DNA TGCGCCAGCAGCTTGGCCCTACGGACAGGGGTTCACTATGGCTACACCTTC. Translating gives CASSLALRTGVHYGYTF.

This clonotype was counted ten times or more. The chain employs TRBV28 and TRBJ1-1; TRBD1 agrees at 7 bases. Germline V gives CDR1 MDHEN, CDR2 SYDVKM. The CDR3 runs 17 residues. Trimming took 5 bases from V and 0 from J; bases not matched to a gene: 12. CDR3 residues: CASSPTGATVMNTEAFF. The CDR3 nucleotides read TGTGCCAGCAGTCCCACAGGGGCGACAGTCATGAACACTGAAGCTTTCTTT.

As regards this clonotype: It is likely a read error: a sequence one base away is far more abundant. This chain connects TRBV9 to TRBJ2-1; 7 nucleotides align to TRBD2. The germline V gene has CDR1 SGDLS and CDR2 YYNGEE. The CDR3 is 14 residues long. Trimming removed 4 bases from V and 10 bases from J; junction bases left unmatched: 11. DNA for the CDR3: TGTGCCAGCAGCCCCCCCGGGAGGTCCTACGAGCAGTTCTTC. Translating gives CASSPPGRSYEQFF.

In its sample, this clonotype was seen a few times. The chain is built from TRBV20-1 and TRBJ2-1; D possibly matches TRBD1 or TRBD2 (5 bases each). V lost 2 bases and J lost 4, with 15 bases in between. The length of the CDR3 is 15 residues. Per germline, CDR1 DFQATT and CDR2 SNEGSKA (reference sequence). CDR3 protein: CSARKGSSSYNEQFF. Here the CDR3 DNA reads TGCAGTGCTAGAAAGGGGTCTAGCAGTTACAATGAGCAGTTCTTC.

CDR3 nucleotides: TGTGCCAGCAGTGAAGACTGGGGTGGAGTCCAAGAGACCCAGTACTTC. Protein sequence: CASSEDWGGVQETQYF. The V call is TRBV6-1, the J call TRBJ2-5; no reliable D call. The germline V gene has CDR1 MNHNS and CDR2 SASEGT. The CDR3 has 16 residues. V lost 1 base and J 1 base, leaving 13 bases between the germline ends.

This clonotype was seen at least ten times. The chain is built from TRBV27 and TRBJ2-7; 7 bases align to TRBD1. With V trimmed by 6 bases and J by 3 bases, 14 bases remained unmatched. Germline values: CDR1 MNHEY, CDR2 SMNVEV (reference sequence). The CDR3 totals 16 residues. The CDR3 nucleotides are TGTGCCAGCAGACGAGATTCGGGACAGACCATCTACGAGCAGTACTTC. This translates into CASRRDSGQTIYEQYF.

The CDR3 loop is CASSVERTGTGVETQYF. For the CDR3, the DNA is TGTGCCAGCAGCGTAGAACGTACCGGGACAGGGGTAGAGACCCAGTACTTC. The rearrangement uses TRBV28 and TRBJ2-5, with TRBD1 identical over 10 bases. From germline, CDR1 is MDHEN and CDR2 SYDVKM. This CDR3 spans 17 amino acids. Germline trimming cut 6 bases from V and 4 bases from J; bases unmatched to any gene: 14.

This clonotype was recorded many times. V usage is TRBV28 and J usage is TRBJ2-7; D remains unclear. The V gene lost 1 base and the J gene lost 6 bases, with 31 bases spanning the gap. Germline assignment: CDR1 MDHEN and CDR2 SYDVKM. There are 20 residues in the CDR3. The CDR3 bases are TGTGCCAGCAGTTTATATACCCCCAGCTATACTCGCCCTCCACTATTCGAGCAGTACTTC. This gives the protein CASSLYTPSYTRPPLFEQYF.

This clonotype was counted ten times or more. The chain is built from TRBV12-3 or TRBV12-4 and TRBJ2-2, with TRBD1 matching over 10 bases. The CDR3 sequence is 15 residues long. Trimming at V came to 3 bases and at J to 7 bases, leaving 5 bases not matched to a gene. The CDR3 reads CASSFWDRGGGELFF. The CDR3 DNA sequence: TGTGCCAGCAGTTTTTGGGACAGGGGAGGCGGGGAGCTGTTTTTT.

This clonotype was detected a few times. The V call is TRBV7-9, the J call TRBJ2-1, with D perhaps matching TRBD2 (6 bases). The CDR3 runs to 16 residues. V lost 4 bases, J lost 4 bases, and 17 bases lay in between. Per the germline V gene, CDR1 is SEHNR and CDR2 is FQNEAQ (reference sequence). The CDR3 is CASSSRDAGFYNEQFF. Written as DNA, the CDR3 is TGTGCCAGCAGCTCGCGGGATGCGGGGTTTTACAATGAGCAGTTCTTC.

This clonotype was seen a handful of times. This rearrangement joins TRBV27 to TRBJ2-5; no clear D. CDR3 length: 15 residues. The V end was cut by 4 bases, the J end by 1 base, with 13 bases between. The V gene's germline CDR1 is MNHEY and CDR2 SMNVEV (reference sequence). CDR3 nucleotide sequence: TGTGCCAGCAGTTCCATTCTAGAATTCCAAGAGACCCAGTACTTC. This codes for CASSSILEFQETQYF.

This clonotype was seen at least ten times. The J gene is TRBJ2-7, the V gene TRBV6-1, with TRBD1 identical over 8 bases. V lost 8 bases, J lost 3 bases, and 21 bases stayed unmatched. There are 18 residues in the CDR3. Germline CDR1 MNHNS, CDR2 SASEGT. DNA of the CDR3: TGTGCCAGCCCGAAGGTTACGGACAGGGCCCTGAACCTCTACGAGCAGTACTTC. Translation: CASPKVTDRALNLYEQYF.

The J gene is TRBJ2-7, the V gene TRBV6-1; D is possibly TRBD1 (6 bases). This CDR3 is built from 12 residues. The germline gives CDR1 MNHNS, CDR2 SASEGT. Trimming stripped 10 bases from V and 0 bases from J, with 10 bases between. CDR3 region: CATLDSSYEQYF. CDR3 bases: TGTGCCACCCTGGACAGCTCCTACGAGCAGTACTTC.

The chain uses TRBV20-1 and TRBJ2-1; 10 bases line up with TRBD2. CDR3 size: 16 residues. With V trimmed by 0 bases and J by 1 base, 3 bases remained unmatched. The germline CDR1 and CDR2 sequences are DFQATT and SNEGSKA (reference sequence). This chain's CDR3 is CSARDLAGASYNEQFF. The CDR3 bases are TGCAGTGCTAGAGACCTAGCGGGGGCTTCCTACAATGAGCAGTTCTTC.

In this sample, this clonotype turned up many times. The J gene is TRBJ2-7, the V gene TRBV12-3 or TRBV12-4, with D perhaps matching TRBD1 or TRBD2 (5 bases each). The CDR3 is 14 amino acids. The V gene lost 6 bases and the J gene lost 4 bases, with 16 bases spanning the gap. This chain's CDR3 is CASSPIRDQYEQYF. The CDR3 coding sequence is TGTGCCAGCAGCCCGATCCGGGACCAATACGAGCAGTACTTC.

This clonotype was seen ten or more times. This rearrangement joins TRBV12-3 or TRBV12-4 to TRBJ2-7; 7 bases align to TRBD2. V lost 5 bases and J lost 6; bases outside the gene matches: 10. There are 14 residues in the CDR3. CDR3 in DNA: TGTGCCAGCAGTCCCCGCGCGGGAGTAAGCGAGCAGTACTTC. The encoded protein is CASSPRAGVSEQYF.

This clonotype was recorded a few times. The V call is TRBV20-1, the J call TRBJ2-4; a possible D gene is TRBD1 (7 bases). Per the germline V gene, CDR1 is DFQATT and CDR2 is SNEGSKA (reference sequence). Between the trimmed V and J ends, which lost 1 base and 6 bases, there was a span of 16 bases. This CDR3 is built from 15 residues. The CDR3 spells CSARVSPGGINIQYF. As DNA, the CDR3 is TGCAGTGCTAGAGTGTCGCCAGGGGGGATAAACATTCAGTACTTC.

This clonotype was seen repeatedly, ten times or more. V gene TRBV10-3 combines with J gene TRBJ1-2, with D possibly matching TRBD1 (5 bases). V was trimmed by 9 bases and J by 0 bases, leaving 11 bases between them. The CDR3 is 13 amino acids. The germline gives CDR1 ENHRY, CDR2 SYGVKD. The CDR3 DNA reads TGTGCCATTGGGGGAACAACTAACTATGGCTACACCTTC. Its protein is CAIGGTTNYGYTF.

The J gene is TRBJ2-7, the V gene TRBV3-1; perhaps TRBD2 as D (6 bases). The germline gives CDR1 LGHDT, CDR2 YNNKEL (reference sequence). The germline V and J ends were trimmed by 0 bases and 7 bases, with 13 bases remaining between them. CDR3 length equals 14 residues. CDR3 nucleotides: TGTGCCAGCAGCCAAGATAGACTAGGGTGGGAGCAGTACTTC. This encodes CASSQDRLGWEQYF.

This clonotype came up a few times. The CDR3 reads CASSQETAGTSGPYEQFF. The CDR3 nucleotides are TGTGCCAGCAGCCAAGAAACCGCCGGGACTAGCGGGCCCTATGAGCAGTTCTTC. The gene calls are TRBV4-2 and TRBJ2-1, with 12 bases lining up with TRBD2. This CDR3 has 18 residues. J gave up 8 bases and V 0 bases, and 11 bases lay outside the gene matches. The germline V gene has CDR1 LGHNA and CDR2 YNFKEQ.

This clonotype came up a few times. The chain uses TRBV18 and TRBJ1-2, with D perhaps TRBD1 (6 bases). Trimming shortened V by 5 bases and J by 4 bases, and 20 bases separated the two germline ends. The CDR3 loop spans 16 amino acids. CDR1 is KGHSH, CDR2 LQKENI, per germline. In DNA, the CDR3 is TGTGCCAGCTCATACCCGACAGGCACGAGGGTCTATGGCTACACCTTC. Its translation is CASSYPTGTRVYGYTF.

This clonotype has a count of ten or more. The chain combines TRBV10-3 with TRBJ2-3; D perhaps matches TRBD2 (6 bases). Per germline, CDR1 ENHRY and CDR2 SYGVKD. V was shortened by 3 bases and J by 7 bases, with 20 bases between the two germline ends. The CDR3 is 16 residues long. The CDR3 here is CAISDPELRDLNTQYF. CDR3 coding DNA: TGTGCCATCAGTGACCCTGAGTTGCGGGACTTAAATACGCAGTATTTT.

This clonotype has at least ten counts. The chain carries TRBV2 and TRBJ1-1; D perhaps matches TRBD1 (5 bases). With 0 bases removed from V and 5 bases from J, the gap between germline ends came to 7 bases. The CDR3 totals 13 residues. Per the germline V gene, CDR1 is SNHLY and CDR2 is FYNNEI. The CDR3 region is CASSEARGTEAFF. In DNA form, the CDR3 reads TGTGCCAGCAGTGAAGCGCGGGGGACTGAAGCTTTCTTT.

This clonotype came up many times. This rearrangement joins TRBV24-1 to TRBJ2-1, with D hard to call. There are 11 residues in the CDR3. The V end was cut by 4 bases, the J end by 6 bases, with 3 bases between. The germline CDR1 and CDR2 sequences are KGHDR and SFDVKD. The CDR3: CATSERNEQFF. The CDR3 DNA reads as TGTGCCACCAGTGAACGCAATGAGCAGTTCTTC.

This clonotype came up a few times. The chain employs TRBV5-8 and TRBJ1-5; D remains unclear. Deletions cut 0 bases from V and 2 bases from J, with 9 bases between. The CDR3 covers 15 residues. Germline V lookup: CDR1 SGHTS, CDR2 YDEGEE. CDR3 sequence reads: CASSLGQIGNQPQHF. For the CDR3, the DNA is TGTGCCAGCAGCTTGGGCCAGATTGGCAATCAGCCCCAGCATTTT.

The V and J genes are TRBV29-1 and TRBJ2-3, with 10 nucleotides matching TRBD2. This CDR3 region has 18 residues. V lost 3 bases, J lost 2 bases, and 14 bases stayed unmatched. CDR1 is SQVTM, CDR2 ANQGSEA, per germline. Written as DNA, the CDR3 is TGCAGCGTTGAGCTTCTAGCGGGAGTCGGAGGCCACACAGATACGCAGTATTTT. Translating gives CSVELLAGVGGHTDTQYF.

This clonotype has only a few counts. This chain links TRBV7-9 with TRBJ2-7; D ambiguous. The CDR3 is 13 residues long. Between the trimmed V and J ends, which lost 1 base and 6 bases, there was a span of 10 bases. The germline gives CDR1 SEHNR, CDR2 FQNEAQ (reference sequence). DNA of the CDR3: TGTGCCAGCAGCTTAGGAGCGTCGGTCGAGCAGTACTTC. This codes for CASSLGASVEQYF.

This clonotype was observed many times. The chain uses TRBV7-2 and TRBJ2-3, with a weak D call TRBD1 (5 bases). V lost 5 bases and J 0 bases, leaving 15 bases between the germline ends. CDR1 SGHTA and CDR2 FQGNSA come from the germline V gene. This CDR3 comprises 16 residues. CDR3 nucleotides: TGTGCCAGCAGCCGTAGGGGCGGATCTAGCACAGATACGCAGTATTTT. This translates into CASSRRGGSSTDTQYF.

The CDR3 DNA is TGTGCCCCCTTTTCCGAACTAGTCAATGAGCAGTTCTTC. As protein: CAPFSELVNEQFF. The chain combines TRBV10-3 with TRBJ2-1, with D perhaps TRBD2 (5 bases). V lost 11 bases, J lost 6 bases, and 17 bases lay in between. Germline assignment: CDR1 ENHRY and CDR2 SYGVKD. The CDR3 is 13 amino acids.

The chain is built from TRBV30 and TRBJ2-3; 12 bases are a match to TRBD2. This CDR3 is 17 amino acids long. The germline CDR1 and CDR2 sequences are GTSNPN and SVGIG (reference sequence). The trim removed 1 base at V and 3 bases at J, leaving 8 bases unmatched. CDR3 bases: TGTGCCTGGAGTGCCGAGACTAGCGGGAGACGAACAGATACGCAGTATTTT. This gives the protein CAWSAETSGRRTDTQYF.

This clonotype was seen at least ten times. The chain employs TRBV6-5 and TRBJ1-1; TRBD1 agrees at 9 bases. Germline CDR1 reads MNHEY; CDR2 reads SVGAGI. The CDR3 totals 12 residues. Trimming removed 2 bases from V and 9 bases from J; junction bases left unmatched: 1. The CDR3 DNA reads as TGTGCCAGCAGTTACGGACAGGGGCAAGCTTTCTTT. This encodes CASSYGQGQAFF.

The chain combines TRBV28 with TRBJ2-7; D is possibly TRBD2 (6 bases). Trimming shortened V by 3 bases and J by 0 bases, and 9 bases separated the two germline ends. This CDR3 has 14 amino acids. Germline lookup yields CDR1 MDHEN and CDR2 SYDVKM. As DNA, the CDR3 is TGTGCCAGCAGTTTTTCTAGCGACTCCTACGAGCAGTACTTC. It translates to CASSFSSDSYEQYF.